These T cell receptor beta chains were read from a single sample in a study of cytomegalovirus exposure and HLA in healthy donors. Assay used: immunoSEQ multiplex PCR; TCRdb lists only in-frame clones, some missing. The repertoire holds 150,000 to 200,000 clones, with roughly 74% as singletons. What was sequenced was PBMCs. The receptors were sampled from a man in his late teens or twenties in good health and CMV-seropositive. The CDR3 runs from the conserved cysteine through the conserved F or W. A D gene is named only where the DNA matches it firmly. The size entry is marked missing in some rows and otherwise reads once, few, many or a size class.

j_call cdr3_length v_call clone_size d_call cdr3_nt cdr3_aa
TRBJ2-1 16 TRBV7-3 . TRBD2 TGTGCCAGCAGCTTAATGGGCGGGAGCTCCTACAATGAGCAGTTCTTC CASSLMGGSSYNEQFF
TRBJ2-7 12 TRBV6-1 . . TGTGCCAGCAGGCGTGGAGTCCACGAGCAGTACTTC CASRRGVHEQYF
TRBJ2-2 16 TRBV19 . TRBD1 TGTGCCAGTAGTTTGGGAGGACAGGGACGCACCGGGGAGCTGTTTTTT CASSLGGQGRTGELFF
TRBJ2-3 16 TRBV6-1 few . TGTGCCAGCAGTGAATCGGGACTTCCCAGCACAGATACGCAGTATTTT CASSESGLPSTDTQYF
TRBJ1-2 15 TRBV7-2 . TRBD1 TGTGCCAGCAGCGAAAGGACAGGCCTTAACTATGGCTACACCTTC CASSERTGLNYGYTF
TRBJ1-1 13 TRBV19 . . TGTGCCAGTAATCGGAGAGACAGGCAGGAAGCTTTCTTT CASNRRDRQEAFF
TRBJ2-1 14 TRBV6-1 . . TGTGCCAGCAGGGACTATTTGAGCGGCGATGAGCAGTTCTTC CASRDYLSGDEQFF
TRBJ2-5 14 TRBV7-9 . TRBD2 TGTGCCAGCAGCCCCTCGCGGGAGGTCGAGACCCAGTACTTC CASSPSREVETQYF
TRBJ2-1 17 TRBV4-1 . TRBD2 TGCGCCAGCAGCCAAGAGATGGGACTAGCGGGAGGGAATGAGCAGTTCTTC CASSQEMGLAGGNEQFF
TRBJ2-7 13 TRBV7-3 . . TGTGCCAGCCCGCAGGGGCGGCCCTACGAGCAGTACTTC CASPQGRPYEQYF
TRBJ2-7 15 TRBV13 . . TGTGCCAGCAGCCCCGCCGGGGGAAGAAACTACGAGCAGTACTTC CASSPAGGRNYEQYF
TRBJ2-3 16 TRBV7-3 . TRBD2 TGTGCCAGCAGCGCCTCGAGCGGGAGATCCACAGATACGCAGTATTTT CASSASSGRSTDTQYF
TRBJ2-7 14 TRBV21-1 . . TGTGCCAGCAGCTCCCCAGCGGGACCCCACGAGCAGTACTTC CASSSPAGPHEQYF
TRBJ2-2 15 TRBV5-1 . . TGCGCCAGCAGCTTGGCGGGACAACCAACCGGGGAGCTGTTTTTT CASSLAGQPTGELFF
TRBJ2-1 14 TRBV4-1 . . TGCGCCAGCAGCCTAACAGGGTCAGGGAATGAGCAGTTCTTC CASSLTGSGNEQFF
TRBJ2-5 16 TRBV30 . . TGTGCCTGGACCCTCAGCGGAGGACTAAGACGGGAGACCCAGTACTTC CAWTLSGGLRRETQYF
TRBJ2-1 21 TRBV21-1 . . TGTGCCAGCAGCATTCCCTATCTCCCCACAGCCACTAGCGGGAGTTTCAATGAGCAGTTCTTC CASSIPYLPTATSGSFNEQFF
TRBJ2-3 14 TRBV2 . TRBD2 TGTGCCAGCAGTAAGCGGGAGGAGACAGATACGCAGTATTTT CASSKREETDTQYF
TRBJ2-3 16 TRBV27 . TRBD2 TGTGCCAGCAGTTTATACGGCGCGGGAGTCACAGATACGCAGTATTTT CASSLYGAGVTDTQYF
TRBJ2-7 19 TRBV6-1 . TRBD2 TGTGCCAGCAGTGAAGCCCCAAACCAGAGACTAGCGGGGTACTACGAGCAGTACTTC CASSEAPNQRLAGYYEQYF
TRBJ1-2 14 TRBV4-1 . . TGCGCCAGCAGACAACCTACCAGGGGTGAGGGCTACACCTTC CASRQPTRGEGYTF
TRBJ2-1 14 TRBV27 once TRBD2 TGTGCCACCCGGACTAGCGGGAGTAGGAATGAGCAGTTCTTC CATRTSGSRNEQFF
TRBJ1-5 13 TRBV19 . . TGTGCCAGTGCACCGGGACAATTTCCGCCCCAGCATTTT CASAPGQFPPQHF
TRBJ2-2 16 TRBV7-9 . . TGTGCCAGCAGCCCCCCAGCAGGCTATAACACCGGGGAGCTGTTTTTT CASSPPAGYNTGELFF
TRBJ2-7 12 TRBV7-9 . . TGTGCCAGCAGCCCGAGCTCCTACGAGCAGTACTTC CASSPSSYEQYF
TRBJ2-5 14 TRBV30 . . TGTGCCTGGAGTGTATGGGAGGTACAAGAGACCCAGTACTTC CAWSVWEVQETQYF
TRBJ2-2 13 TRBV2 . . TGTGCCAGCAAAGCAGCGTCTTCGGGGGAGCTGTTTTTT CASKAASSGELFF
TRBJ2-7 13 TRBV29-1 . TRBD2 TGCAGCGTCAGCGGGAGGACTACCTACGAGCAGTACTTC CSVSGRTTYEQYF
TRBJ2-7 16 TRBV5-1 . . TGCGCCAGCAGCACACCAACAGAGAACCCATTCTACGAGCAGTACTTC CASSTPTENPFYEQYF
TRBJ1-2 15 TRBV6-6 once TRBD1 TGTGCCAGCAGTTACTCGAGACAGGGGGCATCCGGCTACACCTTC CASSYSRQGASGYTF
TRBJ2-5 14 TRBV5-1 . . TGCGCCAGCAGCTTGGAAGCGGAACAAGAGACCCAGTACTTC CASSLEAEQETQYF
TRBJ2-5 13 TRBV5-4 . . TGTGCCAGCAGTTCTTGGGGGGAAGAGACCCAGTACTTC CASSSWGEETQYF
TRBJ1-1 15 TRBV18 . . TGTGCCAGCTCACCTTCCGCAGGGCGGGGTACTGAAGCTTTCTTT CASSPSAGRGTEAFF
TRBJ2-7 15 TRBV6-1 . TRBD1 TGTGCCAGCAGAGTTGGACAGGGAAACTCCTACGAGCAGTACTTC CASRVGQGNSYEQYF
TRBJ2-1 13 TRBV19 . . TGTGCCAGTAGTTTACAAGGGGTGGGTGAGCAGTTCTTC CASSLQGVGEQFF
TRBJ1-4 15 TRBV28 few TRBD1 TGTGCCAGCAGTCGTACAGGGGGACACCGAGGAAAACTGTTTTTT CASSRTGGHRGKLFF
TRBJ1-4 15 TRBV6-5 . . TGTGCCAGCAGTTACTCCGGGTGGGGGGACGAAAAACTGTTTTTT CASSYSGWGDEKLFF
TRBJ2-7 16 TRBV9 . TRBD2 TGTGCCAGCAGCGCCCTAGGACTAGCGGGAACCCACGAGCAGTACTTC CASSALGLAGTHEQYF
TRBJ1-1 12 TRBV6-1 few . TGTGCCAGCAGTGGGGCGGGAATTGAAGCTTTCTTT CASSGAGIEAFF
TRBJ2-5 11 TRBV29-1 once . TGCAGCGTGAGAAAACGGGAGACCCAGTACTTC CSVRKRETQYF
TRBJ1-2 15 TRBV7-2 . TRBD1 TGTGCCAGCAGCTTAGAGGGACAGCTCCTCTATGGCTACACCTTC CASSLEGQLLYGYTF